This TCR beta chain was recorded in a study of cytomegalovirus exposure and HLA in healthy donors. Remarks on this clone: Its target is unknown.

Whole-study results and caveats: Subsequent analysis showed first-cohort TCR clusters tending to co-occur in 120 validation repertoires. The study recorded some 160 TCR beta chains that were cytomegalovirus-associated. CMV antigen specificity was confirmed in vitro for a few CMV-associated chains. The study found most TCR sequences rare, yet found some public TCRs in many donors.

The CDR3 loop spans 13 amino acids. Germline lookup yields CDR1 SQVTM and CDR2 ANQGSEA. The germline V and J ends were trimmed by 4 bases and 0 bases, with 10 bases remaining between them. Clones were sequenced by immunoSEQ multiplex PCR, and TCRdb holds only the in-frame ones, with some missing. The repertoire holds approximately 240,000 clones, 75% to 95% seen once, with about 0.95% in the top ten. The sequence derives from a woman aged 18-30 years in good health and CMV-seronegative. The V gene is TRBV29-1, the J gene TRBJ2-7; D is possibly TRBD2 (5 bases). Sequenced sample: PBMCs. This CDR3 is CSVVRGSSYEQYF. For the CDR3, the DNA is TGCAGCGTTGTACGGGGAAGCTCCTACGAGCAGTACTTC.